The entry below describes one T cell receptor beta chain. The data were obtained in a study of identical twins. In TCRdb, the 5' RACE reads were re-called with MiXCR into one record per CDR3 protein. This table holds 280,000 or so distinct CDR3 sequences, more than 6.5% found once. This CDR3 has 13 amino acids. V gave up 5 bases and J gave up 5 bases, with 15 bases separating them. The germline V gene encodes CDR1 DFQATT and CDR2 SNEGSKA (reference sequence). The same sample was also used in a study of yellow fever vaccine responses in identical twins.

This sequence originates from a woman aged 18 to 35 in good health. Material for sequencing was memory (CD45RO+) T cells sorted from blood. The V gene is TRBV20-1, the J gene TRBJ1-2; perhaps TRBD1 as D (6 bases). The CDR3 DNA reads TGCAGTGCTGAGGGGGGGTCCACTTATGGCTACACCTTC. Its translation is CSAEGGSTYGYTF.